Below, 23 T cell receptor beta chains from the same sample are listed, as sequenced in a study of CD8+ T cells in alopecia areata. cDNA prepared by RNA extraction and subsequent reverse transcription served as the template for sequencing. This table comes from immunoSEQ multiplex PCR, and its TCRdb copy is limited to in-frame clones, with some not included. The repertoire consists of 35,000 to 45,000 clones, with roughly 92% occurring once and the leading ten covering approximately 19%. The treatment was: oral pan-JAK inhibitor, 5-10 mg twice daily. The sample in question was CD8+ T cells sorted from blood, obtained at week 24, from a patient treated with tofacitinib. The receptors were sampled from a human donor with alopecia areata.

The chain carries TRBV6-5 and TRBJ2-3; D tentatively reads TRBD1 or TRBD2 (5 bases each). The CDR3 extends over 14 amino acids. Trimming took 11 bases from V and 6 from J, leaving 21 bases between them. Germline V gene lookup returns CDR1 MNHEY and CDR2 SVGAGI. The CDR3 coding sequence is TGTGCCTGTCGCAGGAGTGGGGGTGGTGATACGCAGTATTTT. This gives the protein CACRRSGGGDTQYF.

The chain combines TRBV7-9 with TRBJ2-1; 11 nucleotides match TRBD2. Germline CDR1 SEHNR, CDR2 FQNEAQ (reference sequence). This CDR3 is 14 amino acids long. The V and J ends lost 3 bases and 6 bases, in that order; junction bases with no gene match: 1. CDR3 loop: CASSLTSGVNEQFF. The CDR3 DNA sequence: TGTGCCAGCAGCTTGACTAGCGGGGTCAATGAGCAGTTCTTC.

The chain combines TRBV7-8 with TRBJ2-7; unclear D gene. Trimming took off 4 bases at V and 2 bases at J, with 21 bases between the two ends. From germline, CDR1 is SGHVS and CDR2 FQNEAQ. CDR3 size: 17 residues. The CDR3 protein is CASSSAAVLFGAYEQYF. The CDR3 DNA follows: TGTGCCAGCAGCTCCGCCGCCGTTTTGTTCGGAGCCTACGAGCAGTACTTC.

The V call is TRBV15, the J call TRBJ2-7; 7 positions agree with TRBD2. Trimming removed 7 bases from V and 4 bases from J; junction bases left unmatched: 7. This CDR3 spans 13 amino acids. The V gene's germline CDR1 is LNHNV and CDR2 YYDKDF (reference sequence). In nucleotides, the CDR3 is TGTGCCACCACAACTAGCGAGTCGTACGAGCAGTACTTC. It yields the protein CATTTSESYEQYF.

The chain has TRBV28 and TRBJ2-3; 7 bases are shared with TRBD2. CDR1 and CDR2 (germline): MDHEN, SYDVKM. The CDR3 extends over 16 amino acids. Trimming at V came to 2 bases and at J to 0 bases, leaving 5 bases not matched to a gene. CDR3 nucleotide sequence: TGTGCCAGCAGTTTAGTCCTAGCGGATAGCACAGATACGCAGTATTTT. This sequence encodes CASSLVLADSTDTQYF.

This clone has just one count. V and J are TRBV20-1 and TRBJ1-2; D ambiguous. Germline assignment: CDR1 DFQATT and CDR2 SNEGSKA (reference sequence). This CDR3 is 11 amino acids long. Trimming left V 4 bases short and J 6 bases short, with 9 bases between. The CDR3 sequence is CSAIYNNGYTF. The CDR3, as DNA: TGCAGTGCTATATATAATAATGGCTACACCTTC.

The V and J genes are TRBV29-1 and TRBJ1-1, with TRBD1 as a possible D gene (5 bases). Germline V gene data show CDR1 as SQVTM and CDR2 as ANQGSEA. Trimming took off 4 bases at V and 3 bases at J, with 9 bases between the two ends. This CDR3 spans 12 amino acids. The CDR3, as DNA: TGCAGCGTTGTAAAAGGGGACACTGAAGCTTTCTTT. Residues: CSVVKGDTEAFF.

The chain recombines TRBV6-6 with TRBJ2-2; D gene ambiguous. The CDR3 runs to 11 residues. The V end was cut by 6 bases, the J end by 7 bases, with 6 bases between. Germline CDR1 MNHNY, CDR2 SVGAGI (reference sequence). CDR3 protein: CASSIGGELFF. The CDR3 nucleotides read TGTGCCAGCAGCATCGGCGGGGAGCTGTTTTTT.

J is TRBJ2-1 and V is TRBV5-4, with D possibly being TRBD2 (6 bases). The germline V and J ends were trimmed by 7 bases and 8 bases, with 25 bases remaining between them. This CDR3 has 16 amino acids. Germline CDR1 reads SGHNT; CDR2 reads YYREEE (reference sequence). CDR3 bases: TGTGCCAGCGCCGAATTTACCGGGGGACTCGGGGATGAGCAGTTCTTC. Translated: CASAEFTGGLGDEQFF. Full variable domain (rest looked up from reference TRBV5-4 and TRBJ2-1): ETGVTQSPTHLIKTRGQQVTLRCSSQSGHNTVSWYQQALGQGPQFIFQYYREEENGRGNFPPRFSGLQFPNYSSELNVNALELDDSALYLCASAEFTGGLGDEQFFGPGTRLTVL.

The chain combines TRBV27 with TRBJ2-1, with TRBD2 matching 14 bases. V dropped 5 bases and J dropped 7; count of bases not matched to a gene: 7. Germline V CDR1 and CDR2: MNHEY, SMNVEV (reference sequence). CDR3 length equals 16 residues. The CDR3 sequence is CASSGRLAGGLNEQFF. The CDR3 DNA sequence: TGTGCCAGCAGTGGGCGACTAGCGGGGGGGCTTAATGAGCAGTTCTTC.

CDR3 nucleotide sequence: TGTGCCAGTAGAACTGAAAACCCTAGGGACAGGGCAGATACGCAGTATTTT. This codes for CASRTENPRDRADTQYF. The chain is built from TRBV19 and TRBJ2-3, with TRBD1 matching 9 bases. Germline V lookup: CDR1 LNHDA, CDR2 SQIVND (reference sequence). The trim removed 6 bases at V and 4 bases at J, leaving 14 bases unmatched. This CDR3 is 17 amino acids long.

The chain joins TRBV2 to TRBJ2-1; D gene uncertain. Trimming shortened V by 4 bases and J by 0 bases, and 16 bases separated the two germline ends. Per germline, CDR1 SNHLY and CDR2 FYNNEI. This CDR3 region has 17 residues. The CDR3, as DNA: TGTGCCAGCAGTGGCGTTCGGACCCAAACCTCCTACAATGAGCAGTTCTTC. Translation: CASSGVRTQTSYNEQFF.

The chain carries TRBV28 and TRBJ2-2; D assignment may be TRBD1 or TRBD2 (7 bases each). The CDR3 loop spans 13 amino acids. Germline V gene sequence: CDR1 MDHEN, CDR2 SYDVKM. Deletions cut 8 bases from V and 4 bases from J, with 11 bases between. The CDR3 DNA reads as TGTGCCAGCGCCAGGGGGGGCACCGGGGAGCTGTTTTTT. Amino acid sequence: CASARGGTGELFF.

This clone was observed a few times. The genes are TRBV15 and TRBJ2-2, with 7 nucleotides matching TRBD1. This CDR3 has 14 residues. Germline CDR1 LNHNV, CDR2 YYDKDF (reference sequence). Unmatched junction bases numbered 2, after V lost 5 bases and J lost 2 bases. Here the CDR3 DNA reads TGTGCCACCAGCGGGGACAGTAACACCGGGGAGCTGTTTTTT. Amino acids: CATSGDSNTGELFF.

V gene TRBV2 combines with J gene TRBJ2-7; D unclear. Deletions cut 7 bases from V and 6 bases from J, with 13 bases between. CDR1 and CDR2 from the germline V gene are SNHLY and FYNNEI. The CDR3 totals 12 residues. CDR3 loop: CASNHWGSEQYF. The DNA of the CDR3 is TGTGCCAGCAATCATTGGGGTTCCGAGCAGTACTTC. The complete variable domain, with remaining parts taken from reference TRBV2 and TRBJ2-7, reads EPEVTQTPSHQVTQMGQEVILRCVPISNHLYFYWYRQILGQKVEFLVSFYNNEISEKSEIFDDQFSVERPDGSNFTLKIRSTKLEDSAMYFCASNHWGSEQYFGPGTRLTVT.

The chain has TRBV27 and TRBJ2-1; D is ambiguous. The CDR3 totals 15 residues. The V gene's germline CDR1 is MNHEY and CDR2 SMNVEV (reference sequence). Trimming pared 4 bases from V and 1 base from J, leaving 11 bases between. The CDR3 DNA reads TGTGCCAGCAGTTCCTCGGGCTTTTCCTACAATGAGCAGTTCTTC. This sequence encodes CASSSSGFSYNEQFF.

The chain carries TRBV6-6 and TRBJ2-1, with 7 bases lining up with TRBD2. Trimming at V came to 4 bases and at J to 5 bases, leaving 5 bases not matched to a gene. CDR1 and CDR2 (germline): MNHNY, SVGAGI (reference sequence). The CDR3 runs 14 residues. The CDR3: CASSSSGGNNEQFF. CDR3 in DNA: TGTGCCAGCAGTTCGTCCGGGGGGAACAATGAGCAGTTCTTC.

On this clone: The conserved closing phenylalanine or tryptophan is absent in this CDR3, likely reflecting a read error. The rearrangement links TRBV28 to TRBJ2-2; a possible D gene is TRBD1 (6 bases). Germline CDR1 is MDHEN and CDR2 is SYDVKM. The CDR3 extends over 14 amino acids. V lost 2 bases and J 4 bases, leaving 8 bases between the germline ends. CDR3 amino acids: CASSLMDSTGELFL. In DNA form, the CDR3 reads TGTGCCAGCAGTTTAATGGACAGCACCGGGGAGCTGTTTTTA.

The gene calls are TRBV5-4 and TRBJ2-7; 7 nucleotides match TRBD2. From germline, CDR1 is SGHNT and CDR2 YYREEE (reference sequence). With 2 bases clipped from V and 3 bases from J, the junction kept 5 bases outside the gene matches. The CDR3 totals 14 residues. The CDR3 here is CASSFRTRDYEQYF. DNA for the CDR3: TGTGCCAGCAGCTTCCGGACTAGAGACTACGAGCAGTACTTC.

The chain is built from TRBV7-3 and TRBJ2-3; D is unclear. V was trimmed by 5 bases and J by 6 bases, leaving 18 bases between them. The germline gives CDR1 SGHTA, CDR2 FQGTGA. CDR3 length: 15 amino acids. CDR3 DNA: TGTGCCAGCAGCGCCACGGGCTCCTCGCGCGATACGCAGTATTTT. It encodes CASSATGSSRDTQYF.

The chain combines TRBV13 with TRBJ2-7; the D gene is possibly TRBD1 (6 bases). V lost 1 base and J lost 5, with 9 bases in between. The CDR3 is 13 residues long. Germline CDR1 is PRHDT and CDR2 is FYEKMQ (reference sequence). CDR3 DNA: TGTGCCAGCAGCTTAGTGGGGGACAACGAGCAGTACTTC. This codes for CASSLVGDNEQYF.

V usage is TRBV7-3 and J usage is TRBJ2-1, with D possibly TRBD1 on 6 matching bases. This CDR3 has 14 amino acids. The germline V gene has CDR1 SGHTA and CDR2 FQGTGA. Trimming shortened V by 6 bases and J by 5 bases, and 14 bases separated the two germline ends. In DNA, the CDR3 is TGTGCCAGCAGTTATTGGGGGCCAAACAATGAGCAGTTCTTC. Protein sequence: CASSYWGPNNEQFF.

This clone showed up just once. The chain recombines TRBV9 with TRBJ2-3; D uncertain. CDR1 is SGDLS and CDR2 is YYNGEE in the germline V gene. This CDR3 region has 14 residues. Deletions cut 0 bases from V and 0 bases from J, with 5 bases between. CDR3 sequence (DNA): TGTGCCAGCAGCGTAGACGGCAGCACAGATACGCAGTATTTT. The encoded protein is CASSVDGSTDTQYF.